Shown below are 7 T cell receptor beta chains from a single sample sequenced in a study of T cell responses to AZD1222 COVID-19 vaccine. Sequencing used immunoSEQ multiplex PCR; TCRdb keeps in-frame clones, though not all of them. Here the sample spans about 180,000 clones, about nine tenths being singletons. Material: peripheral blood, obtained on day 0 of AZD1222 vaccination. These receptors originate from an adult in good health.

In DNA form, the CDR3 reads TGTGCCAGCAGCCCCCGTCGGGCAGCAACCTACGAGCAGTACTTC. Protein product: CASSPRRAATYEQYF. The J gene is TRBJ2-7, the V gene TRBV7-8; D gene uncertain. The CDR3 extends over 15 amino acids. The germline CDR1 and CDR2 sequences are SGHVS and FQNEAQ. Trimming left V 5 bases short and J 2 bases short, with 16 bases between.

This clone has just one count. V is TRBV30 and J is TRBJ2-7; D is uncertain. Germline-derived CDR1 and CDR2 are GTSNPN and SVGIG (reference sequence). The CDR3 runs to 14 residues. Deletions cut 6 bases from V and 7 bases from J, with 22 bases between. CDR3 region: CACTSQTALGEQYF. CDR3 nucleotide sequence: TGTGCCTGTACCTCCCAGACGGCCCTCGGGGAGCAGTACTTC.

This chain connects TRBV2 to TRBJ1-4, with D possibly TRBD1 on 5 matching bases. The V end lost 2 bases, the J end lost 1 base, and 11 bases lay between the germline ends. There are 16 residues in the CDR3. Germline assignment: CDR1 SNHLY and CDR2 FYNNEI. CDR3 sequence: CASSEIGGGTNEKLFF. CDR3 nucleotide sequence: TGTGCCAGCAGTGAAATTGGGGGAGGAACTAATGAAAAACTGTTTTTT.

This clone was found a few times. The J gene is TRBJ1-2, the V gene TRBV19, with D possibly being TRBD1 (6 bases). Germline-derived CDR1 and CDR2 are LNHDA and SQIVND (reference sequence). Trimming cost V 3 bases and J 5 bases, with 16 bases left between them. This CDR3 is built from 15 residues. The CDR3 reads CASSIFPGALYGYTF. The CDR3 DNA reads TGTGCCAGTAGTATTTTTCCAGGGGCACTATATGGCTACACCTTC.

CDR3 in amino acids: CASSMAEIMNTGELFF. CDR3 coding DNA: TGTGCCAGTAGTATGGCGGAAATAATGAACACCGGGGAGCTGTTTTTT. The rearrangement uses TRBV19 and TRBJ2-2, with D uncertain. The CDR3 contains 16 residues. With 3 bases removed from V and 1 base from J, the gap between germline ends came to 12 bases. Germline CDR1 reads LNHDA; CDR2 reads SQIVND (reference sequence).

Comments on this clone: Germline is not matched at one junction end, which may reflect a read error. This chain connects TRBV20-1 to TRBJ2-7; D is undetermined. The CDR3 extends over 11 amino acids. Germline V lookup: CDR1 DFQATT, CDR2 SNEGSKA (reference sequence). Here the CDR3 reads CSASLRYAQYF. CDR3 coding DNA: TGCAGTGCTAGCCTCAGGTACGCGCAGTACTTC.

This clone was observed a single time. The chain couples TRBV11-2 to TRBJ2-2; D not resolved. The V end was cut by 2 bases, the J end by 5 bases, with 6 bases between. The germline gives CDR1 SGHAT, CDR2 FQNNGV. This CDR3 has 13 residues. CDR3 protein: CASSLWGTGELFF. CDR3 nucleotide sequence: TGTGCCAGCAGCTTATGGGGAACCGGGGAGCTGTTTTTT. The whole variable domain, remainder taken from reference TRBV11-2 and TRBJ2-2, is EAGVAQSPRYKIIEKRQSVAFWCNPISGHATLYWYQQILGQGPKLLIQFQNNGVVDDSQLPKDRFSAERLKGVDSTLKIQPAKLEDSAVYLCASSLWGTGELFFGEGSRLTVL.